Included here is one TCR beta chain sequence, with context. Its specificity is unknown. Here immunoSEQ multiplex PCR was the method, and the copy in TCRdb shows in-frame clones only, minus some. The repertoire consists of more than 11,000 clones, with around 80% occurring once and the leading ten covering approximately 30%. These data belong to a study of EBV T-cell therapy then PD-1 blockade in nasopharyngeal carcinoma. The germline V gene encodes CDR1 MNHEY and CDR2 SVGAGI. With 7 bases clipped from V and 6 bases from J, the junction kept 5 bases outside the gene matches. The CDR3 covers 13 residues. The sample's treatment: AdE1-LMPpoly-expanded autologous EBV-specific T-cell therapy followed by anti-PD-1 nivolumab.

The starting material was CD8+ T cells from blood, obtained at roughly day 97 from a patient whose treatment included autologous EBV-specific T cells and nivolumab. The source of this sequence is a man between 40 and 49 years old with nasopharyngeal carcinoma. This chain links TRBV6-5 with TRBJ2-4; 8 nucleotides agree with TRBD1. For the CDR3, the DNA is TGTGCCAGCACCGACAGGGGAGGAAACATTCAGTACTTC. Residues: CASTDRGGNIQYF.